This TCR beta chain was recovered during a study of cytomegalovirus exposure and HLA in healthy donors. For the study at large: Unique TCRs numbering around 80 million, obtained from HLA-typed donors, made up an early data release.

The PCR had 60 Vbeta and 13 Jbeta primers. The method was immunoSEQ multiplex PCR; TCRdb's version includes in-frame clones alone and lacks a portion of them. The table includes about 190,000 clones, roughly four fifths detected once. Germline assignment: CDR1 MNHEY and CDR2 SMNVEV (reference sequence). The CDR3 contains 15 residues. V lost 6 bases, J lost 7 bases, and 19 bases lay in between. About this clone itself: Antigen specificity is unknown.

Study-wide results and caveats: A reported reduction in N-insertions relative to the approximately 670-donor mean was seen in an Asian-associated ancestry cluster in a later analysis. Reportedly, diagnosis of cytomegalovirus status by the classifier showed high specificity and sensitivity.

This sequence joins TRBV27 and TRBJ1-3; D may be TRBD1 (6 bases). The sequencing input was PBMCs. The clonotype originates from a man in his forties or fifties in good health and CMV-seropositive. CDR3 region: CASRLTGSGGNTIYF. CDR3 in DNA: TGTGCCAGCAGACTAACAGGGTCGGGTGGGAACACCATATATTTT.